This paragraph reports one TCR beta chain. Its antigen is not identified. Clones were sequenced by immunoSEQ multiplex PCR, and TCRdb holds only the in-frame ones, with some missing. Of about 15,000 clones in the sample, under 65% were seen once. These data are taken from a study of OX40 agonist ivuxolimab in advanced cancers. Across the whole study: Every 2 weeks, patients received ivuxolimab intravenously, dosed at 0.01 to 10 mg/kg. Those treated in dose escalation had hepatocellular carcinoma, melanoma, renal cell cancer or head and neck cancer. Partial responses were observed in three patients, of whom one had hepatocellular carcinoma and two had cutaneous melanoma. Study outcomes and limitations: CD4+ and CD8+ T cells in blood underwent clonal expansion by week 6 at 0.1 to 3.0 mg/kg.

Source: CD4+ or CD8+ T cells sorted from blood, taken in a trial of the OX40 agonist ivuxolimab. The clonotype was recovered from an adult with an advanced solid tumor such as melanoma, head and neck, liver or kidney cancer.

In DNA, the CDR3 is TGCGCCAGCAGCAACTCCTACGAGCAGTACTTC. Translated: CASSNSYEQYF. The rearrangement joins TRBV5-1 to TRBJ2-7; the D is unclear. The CDR3 consists of 11 residues. The germline V and J ends were trimmed by 4 bases and 0 bases, with 2 bases remaining between them. The germline CDR1 and CDR2 sequences are SGHRS and YFSETQ.